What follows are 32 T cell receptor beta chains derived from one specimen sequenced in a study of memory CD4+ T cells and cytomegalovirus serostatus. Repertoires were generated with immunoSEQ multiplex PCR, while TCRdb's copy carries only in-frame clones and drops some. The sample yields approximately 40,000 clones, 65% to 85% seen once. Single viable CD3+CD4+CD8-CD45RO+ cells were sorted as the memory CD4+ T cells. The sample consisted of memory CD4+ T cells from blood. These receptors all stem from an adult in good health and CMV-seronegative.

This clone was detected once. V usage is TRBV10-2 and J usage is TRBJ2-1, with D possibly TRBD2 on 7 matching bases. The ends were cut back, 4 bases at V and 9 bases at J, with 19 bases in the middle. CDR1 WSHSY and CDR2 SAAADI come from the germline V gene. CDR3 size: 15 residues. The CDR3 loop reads CASSGGGGPESEQFF. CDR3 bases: TGCGCCAGCAGTGGAGGGGGGGGGCCGGAGAGTGAGCAGTTCTTC.

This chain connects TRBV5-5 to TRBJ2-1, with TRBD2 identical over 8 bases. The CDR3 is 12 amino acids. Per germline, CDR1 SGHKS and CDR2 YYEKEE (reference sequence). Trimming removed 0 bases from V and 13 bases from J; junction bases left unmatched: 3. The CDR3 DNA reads TGTGCCAGCAGCTTGGCCGGGAGGGGTCAGTTCTTC. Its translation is CASSLAGRGQFF.

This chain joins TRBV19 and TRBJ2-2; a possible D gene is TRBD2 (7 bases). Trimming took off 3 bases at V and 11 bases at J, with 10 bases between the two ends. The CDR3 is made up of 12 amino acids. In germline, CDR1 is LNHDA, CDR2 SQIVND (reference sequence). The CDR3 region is CASSMGGAELFF. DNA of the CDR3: TGTGCCAGTAGTATGGGGGGGGCAGAGCTGTTTTTT. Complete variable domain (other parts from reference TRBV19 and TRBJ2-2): DGGITQSPKYLFRKEGQNVTLSCEQNLNHDAMYWYRQDPGQGLRLIYYSQIVNDFQKGDIAEGYSVSREKKESFPLTVTSAQKNPTAFYLCASSMGGAELFFGEGSRLTVL.

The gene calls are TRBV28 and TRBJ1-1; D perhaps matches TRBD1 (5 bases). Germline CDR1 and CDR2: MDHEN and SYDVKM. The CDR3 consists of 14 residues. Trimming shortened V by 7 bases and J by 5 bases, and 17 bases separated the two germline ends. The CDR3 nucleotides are TGTGCCAGCATATTTGGGGGTAGGTTGACTGAAGCTTTCTTT. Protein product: CASIFGGRLTEAFF. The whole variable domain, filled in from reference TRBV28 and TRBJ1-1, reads DVKVTQSSRYLVKRTGEKVFLECVQDMDHENMFWYRQDPGLGLRLIYFSYDVKMKEKGDIPEGYSVSREKKERFSLILESASTNQTSMYLCASIFGGRLTEAFFGQGTRLTVV.

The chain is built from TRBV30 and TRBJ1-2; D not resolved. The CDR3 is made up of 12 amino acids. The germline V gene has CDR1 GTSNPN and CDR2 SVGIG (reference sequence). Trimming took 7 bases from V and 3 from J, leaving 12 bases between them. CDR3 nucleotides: TGTGCCTCCCAAGGTCGATACTATGGCTACACCTTC. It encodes CASQGRYYGYTF.

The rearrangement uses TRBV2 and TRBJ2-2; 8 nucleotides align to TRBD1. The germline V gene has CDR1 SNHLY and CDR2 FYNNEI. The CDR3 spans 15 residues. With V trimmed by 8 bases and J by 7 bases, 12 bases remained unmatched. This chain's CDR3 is CASSEGQGGSGELFF. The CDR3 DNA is TGTGCCAGCTCCGAAGGACAGGGCGGAAGCGGGGAGCTGTTTTTT.

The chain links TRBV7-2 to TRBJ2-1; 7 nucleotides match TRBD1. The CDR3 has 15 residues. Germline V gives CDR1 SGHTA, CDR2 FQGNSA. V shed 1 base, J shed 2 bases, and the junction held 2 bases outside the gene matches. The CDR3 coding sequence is TGTGCCAGCAGCTTAGACAGGGGCGCCTACAATGAGCAGTTCTTC. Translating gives CASSLDRGAYNEQFF.

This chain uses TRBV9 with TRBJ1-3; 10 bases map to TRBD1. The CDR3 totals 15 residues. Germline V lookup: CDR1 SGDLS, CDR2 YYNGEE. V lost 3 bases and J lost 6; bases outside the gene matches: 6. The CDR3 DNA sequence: TGTGCCAGCAGCGGTCCCGGGACAGGGGTAAACACCATATATTTT. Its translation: CASSGPGTGVNTIYF.

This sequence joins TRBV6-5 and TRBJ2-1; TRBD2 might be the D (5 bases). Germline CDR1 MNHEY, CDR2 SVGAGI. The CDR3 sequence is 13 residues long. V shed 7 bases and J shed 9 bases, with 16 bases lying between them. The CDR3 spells CASTNPSGGEQFF. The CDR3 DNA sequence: TGTGCCAGCACCAACCCATCCGGAGGTGAGCAGTTCTTC.

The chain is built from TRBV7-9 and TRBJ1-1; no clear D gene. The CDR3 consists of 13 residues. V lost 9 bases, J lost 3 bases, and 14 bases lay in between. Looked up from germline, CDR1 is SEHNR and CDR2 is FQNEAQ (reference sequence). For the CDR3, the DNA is TGTGCCAGTAACAGAAGGTTGGACACTGAAGCTTTCTTT. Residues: CASNRRLDTEAFF.

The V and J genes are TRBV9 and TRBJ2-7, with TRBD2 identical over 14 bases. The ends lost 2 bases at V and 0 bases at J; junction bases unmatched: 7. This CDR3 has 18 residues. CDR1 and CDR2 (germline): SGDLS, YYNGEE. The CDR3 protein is CASSVGTSGGSSSYEQYF. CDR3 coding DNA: TGTGCCAGCAGCGTCGGGACTAGCGGGGGATCTTCCTCCTACGAGCAGTACTTC.

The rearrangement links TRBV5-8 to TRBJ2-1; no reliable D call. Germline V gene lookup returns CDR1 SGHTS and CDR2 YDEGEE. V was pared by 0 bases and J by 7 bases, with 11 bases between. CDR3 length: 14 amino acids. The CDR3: CASSLDRARNEQFF. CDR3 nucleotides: TGTGCCAGCAGCTTGGACCGGGCTAGGAATGAGCAGTTCTTC.

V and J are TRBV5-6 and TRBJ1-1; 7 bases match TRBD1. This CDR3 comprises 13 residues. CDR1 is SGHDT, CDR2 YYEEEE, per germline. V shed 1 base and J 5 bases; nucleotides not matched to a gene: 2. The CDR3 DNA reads TGTGCCAGCAGCTTGCCAGGGGGGACTGAAGCTTTCTTT. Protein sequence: CASSLPGGTEAFF.

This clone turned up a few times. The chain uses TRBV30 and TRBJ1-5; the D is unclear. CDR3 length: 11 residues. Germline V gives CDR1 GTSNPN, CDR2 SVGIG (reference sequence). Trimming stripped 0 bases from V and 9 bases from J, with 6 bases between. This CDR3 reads CAWSVGGPQHF. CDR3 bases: TGTGCCTGGAGTGTAGGAGGGCCCCAGCATTTT.

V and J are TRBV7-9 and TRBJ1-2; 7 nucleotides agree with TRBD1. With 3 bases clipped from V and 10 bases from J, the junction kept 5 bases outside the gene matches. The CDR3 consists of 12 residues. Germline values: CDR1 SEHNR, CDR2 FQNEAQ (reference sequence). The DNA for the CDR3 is TGTGCCAGCAGCTTTTCAGGGGGTGCCTACACCTTC. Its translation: CASSFSGGAYTF.

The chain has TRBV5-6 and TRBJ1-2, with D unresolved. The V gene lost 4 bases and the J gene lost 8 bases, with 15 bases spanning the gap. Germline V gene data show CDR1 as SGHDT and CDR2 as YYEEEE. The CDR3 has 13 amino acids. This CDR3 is CASSPQFVGGYTF. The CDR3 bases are TGTGCCAGCAGCCCACAATTCGTCGGCGGCTACACCTTC. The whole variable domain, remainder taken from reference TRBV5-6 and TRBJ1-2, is DAGVTQSPTHLIKTRGQQVTLRCSPKSGHDTVSWYQQALGQGPQFIFQYYEEEERQRGNFPDRFSGHQFPNYSSELNVNALLLGDSALYLCASSPQFVGGYTFGSGTRLTVV.

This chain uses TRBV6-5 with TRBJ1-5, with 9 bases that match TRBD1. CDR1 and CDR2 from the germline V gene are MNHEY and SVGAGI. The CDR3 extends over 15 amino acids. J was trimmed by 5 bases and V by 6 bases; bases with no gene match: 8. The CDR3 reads CASRGTGGRYQPQHF. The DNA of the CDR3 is TGTGCCAGCAGGGGTACAGGGGGCAGGTATCAGCCCCAGCATTTT.

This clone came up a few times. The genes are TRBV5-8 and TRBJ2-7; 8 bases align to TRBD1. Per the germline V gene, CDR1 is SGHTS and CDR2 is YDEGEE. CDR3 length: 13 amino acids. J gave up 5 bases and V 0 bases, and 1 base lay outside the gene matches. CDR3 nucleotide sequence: TGTGCCAGCAGCTTGGCGACAGGGGACGAGCAGTACTTC. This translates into CASSLATGDEQYF.

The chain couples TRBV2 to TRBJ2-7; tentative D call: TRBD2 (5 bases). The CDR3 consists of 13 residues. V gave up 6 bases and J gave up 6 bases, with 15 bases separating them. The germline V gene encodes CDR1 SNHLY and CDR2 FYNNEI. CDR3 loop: CASRAFGAGEQYF. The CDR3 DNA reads TGTGCCAGCAGGGCCTTTGGTGCGGGCGAGCAGTACTTC.

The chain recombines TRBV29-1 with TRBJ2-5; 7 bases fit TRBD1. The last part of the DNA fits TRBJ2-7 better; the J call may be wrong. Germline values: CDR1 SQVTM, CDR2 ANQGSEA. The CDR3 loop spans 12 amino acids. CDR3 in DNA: TGCAGCGTTAAGACAGGGAACAACGAGCAGTACTTC. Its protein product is CSVKTGNNEQYF.

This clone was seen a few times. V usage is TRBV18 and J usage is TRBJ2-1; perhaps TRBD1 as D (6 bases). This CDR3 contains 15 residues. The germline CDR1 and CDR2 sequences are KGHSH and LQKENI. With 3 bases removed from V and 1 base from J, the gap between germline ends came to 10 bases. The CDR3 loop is CASSPWGTSYNEQFF. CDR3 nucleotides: TGTGCCAGCTCACCGTGGGGGACATCCTACAATGAGCAGTTCTTC.

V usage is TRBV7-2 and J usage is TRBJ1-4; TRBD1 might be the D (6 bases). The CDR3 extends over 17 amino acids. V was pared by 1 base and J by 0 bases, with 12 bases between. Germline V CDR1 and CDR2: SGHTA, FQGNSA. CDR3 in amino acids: CASSLGYDRPTNEKLFF. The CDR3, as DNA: TGTGCCAGCAGCTTAGGATATGACAGGCCAACTAATGAAAAACTGTTTTTT. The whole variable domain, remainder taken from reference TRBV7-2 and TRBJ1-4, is GAGVSQSPSNKVTEKGKDVELRCDPISGHTALYWYRQSLGQGLEFLIYFQGNSAPDKSGLPSDRFSAERTGGSVSTLTIQRTQQEDSAVYLCASSLGYDRPTNEKLFFGSGTQLSVL.

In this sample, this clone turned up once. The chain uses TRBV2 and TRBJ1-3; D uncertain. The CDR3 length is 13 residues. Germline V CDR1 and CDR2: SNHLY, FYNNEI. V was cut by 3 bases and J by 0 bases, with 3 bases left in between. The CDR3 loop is CASSDNSGNTIYF. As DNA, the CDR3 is TGTGCCAGCAGTGATAACTCTGGAAACACCATATATTTT. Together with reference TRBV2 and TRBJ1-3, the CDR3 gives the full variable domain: EPEVTQTPSHQVTQMGQEVILRCVPISNHLYFYWYRQILGQKVEFLVSFYNNEISEKSEIFDDQFSVERPDGSNFTLKIRSTKLEDSAMYFCASSDNSGNTIYFGEGSWLTVV.

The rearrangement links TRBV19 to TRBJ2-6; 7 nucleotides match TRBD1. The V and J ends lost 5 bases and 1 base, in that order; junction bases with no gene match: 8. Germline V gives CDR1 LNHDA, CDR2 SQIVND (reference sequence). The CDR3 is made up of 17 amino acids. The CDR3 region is CASSGGQIRSGANVLTF. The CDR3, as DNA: TGTGCCAGTAGTGGGGGACAGATAAGGTCTGGGGCCAACGTCCTGACTTTC.

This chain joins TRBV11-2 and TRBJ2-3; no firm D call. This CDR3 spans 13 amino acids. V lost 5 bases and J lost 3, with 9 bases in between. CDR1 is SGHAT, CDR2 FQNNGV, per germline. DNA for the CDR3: TGTGCCAGCAGCCCGCACTTAACAGATACGCAGTATTTT. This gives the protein CASSPHLTDTQYF.

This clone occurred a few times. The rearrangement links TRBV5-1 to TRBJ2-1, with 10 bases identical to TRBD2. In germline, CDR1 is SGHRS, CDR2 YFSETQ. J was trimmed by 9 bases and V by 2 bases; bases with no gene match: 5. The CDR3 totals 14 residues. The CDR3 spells CASSLAGGLSEQFF. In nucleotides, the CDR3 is TGCGCCAGCAGCTTAGCGGGGGGGCTCAGTGAGCAGTTCTTC.

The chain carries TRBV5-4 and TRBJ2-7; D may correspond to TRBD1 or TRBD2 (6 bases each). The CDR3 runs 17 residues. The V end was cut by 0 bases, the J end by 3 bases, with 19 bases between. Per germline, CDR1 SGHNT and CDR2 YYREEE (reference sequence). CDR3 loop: CASSLAKGGTQVYEQYF. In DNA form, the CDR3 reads TGTGCCAGCAGCTTGGCCAAAGGGGGGACCCAGGTCTACGAGCAGTACTTC. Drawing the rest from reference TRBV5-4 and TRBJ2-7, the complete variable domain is ETGVTQSPTHLIKTRGQQVTLRCSSQSGHNTVSWYQQALGQGPQFIFQYYREEENGRGNFPPRFSGLQFPNYSSELNVNALELDDSALYLCASSLAKGGTQVYEQYFGPGTRLTVT.

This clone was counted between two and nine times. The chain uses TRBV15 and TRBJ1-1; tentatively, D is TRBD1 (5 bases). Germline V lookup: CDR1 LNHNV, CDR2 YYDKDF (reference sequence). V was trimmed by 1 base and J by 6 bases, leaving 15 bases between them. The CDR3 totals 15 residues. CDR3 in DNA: TGTGCCACCAGCAGAGGCGGCCAGGGTGGCGCTGAAGCTTTCTTT. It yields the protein CATSRGGQGGAEAFF.

The CDR3 spells CAVQNTRAVGLDEQYF. As DNA, the CDR3 is TGTGCCGTACAAAACACAAGGGCAGTCGGACTCGACGAGCAGTACTTC. The gene calls are TRBV28 and TRBJ2-7, with D tentatively TRBD2 (5 bases). V lost 11 bases and J lost 5, with 28 bases in between. Germline V CDR1 and CDR2: MDHEN, SYDVKM. CDR3 length equals 16 residues.

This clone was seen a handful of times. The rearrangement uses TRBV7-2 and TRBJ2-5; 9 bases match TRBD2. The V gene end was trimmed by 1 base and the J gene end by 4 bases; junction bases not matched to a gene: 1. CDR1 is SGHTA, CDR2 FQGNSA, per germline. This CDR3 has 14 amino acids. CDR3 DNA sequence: TGTGCCAGCAGCTTAGGCGGGGGGGCAGAGACCCAGTACTTC. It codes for CASSLGGGAETQYF.

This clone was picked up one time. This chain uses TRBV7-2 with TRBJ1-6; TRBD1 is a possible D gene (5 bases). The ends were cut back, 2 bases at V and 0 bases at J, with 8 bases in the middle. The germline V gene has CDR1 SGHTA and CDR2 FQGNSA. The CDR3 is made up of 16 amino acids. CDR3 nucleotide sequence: TGTGCCAGCAGCTTAATACAGGCCTCCTATAATTCACCCCTCCACTTT. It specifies CASSLIQASYNSPLHF.

This CDR3 is CASSIEGPKPQHF. The CDR3 DNA follows: TGTGCCAGTAGTATTGAGGGTCCGAAGCCCCAGCATTTT. The rearrangement uses TRBV19 and TRBJ1-5; no firm D call. Germline-derived CDR1 and CDR2 are LNHDA and SQIVND (reference sequence). This CDR3 has 13 residues. V was pared by 3 bases and J by 8 bases, with 11 bases between.